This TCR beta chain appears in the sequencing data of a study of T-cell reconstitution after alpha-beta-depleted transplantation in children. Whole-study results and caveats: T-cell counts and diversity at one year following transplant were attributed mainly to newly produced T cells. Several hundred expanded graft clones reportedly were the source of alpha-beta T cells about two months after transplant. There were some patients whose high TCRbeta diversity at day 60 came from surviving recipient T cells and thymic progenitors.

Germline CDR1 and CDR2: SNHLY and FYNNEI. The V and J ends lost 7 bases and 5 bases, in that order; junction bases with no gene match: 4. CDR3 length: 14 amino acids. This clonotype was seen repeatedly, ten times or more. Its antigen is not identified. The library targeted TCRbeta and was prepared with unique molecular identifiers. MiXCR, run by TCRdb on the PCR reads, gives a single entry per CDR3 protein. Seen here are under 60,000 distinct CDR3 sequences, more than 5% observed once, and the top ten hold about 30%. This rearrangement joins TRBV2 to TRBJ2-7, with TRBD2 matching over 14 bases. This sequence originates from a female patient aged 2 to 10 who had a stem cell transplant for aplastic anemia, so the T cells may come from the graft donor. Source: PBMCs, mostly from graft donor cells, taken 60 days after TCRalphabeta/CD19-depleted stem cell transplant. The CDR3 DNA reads TGTGCCAGCATTGGGACTAGCGGGAGCCACGAGCAGTACTTC. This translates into CASIGTSGSHEQYF.